These 30 T cell receptor beta chains came from one sample sequenced in a study of T cells in Graves' hyperthyroidism and ophthalmopathy. Amplification of TCR beta CDR3 regions was performed using RNA transcripts as template. Using the HTBI primer set, a first-round RT-PCR was run on the TCR CDR3. TCRdb recomputed calls from the multiplex PCR reads with MiXCR, one row per CDR3 protein. The repertoire includes nearly 250,000 distinct CDR3 sequences, over 20% of them detected once, and around 40% sits in the top ten. The sequenced sample was blood. The source of these receptors is a woman aged 40 to 49 with Graves' ophthalmopathy.

This clonotype was found many times. The chain uses TRBV27 and TRBJ1-6; 11 positions agree with TRBD1. This CDR3 contains 17 residues. Per the germline V gene, CDR1 is MNHEY and CDR2 is SMNVEV (reference sequence). With 5 bases clipped from V and 6 bases from J, the junction kept 9 bases outside the gene matches. The CDR3 reads CASSPGTGGHFNSPLHF. The DNA for the CDR3 is TGTGCCAGCAGTCCGGGGACAGGGGGTCATTTTAATTCACCCCTCCACTTT.

This clonotype was seen repeatedly, ten times or more. The CDR3: CAWSPDSGGYEQYF. The CDR3 bases are TGTGCCTGGAGCCCCGACAGCGGGGGTTACGAGCAGTACTTC. This chain links TRBV30 with TRBJ2-7, with TRBD2 matching 8 bases. V shed 3 bases, J shed 4 bases, and the junction held 8 bases outside the gene matches. The CDR3 sequence is 14 residues long. CDR1 is GTSNPN, CDR2 SVGIG, per germline (reference sequence).

Ten or more counts support this clonotype. The chain uses TRBV13 and TRBJ2-2; possible D gene TRBD1, 5 bases. There are 13 residues in the CDR3. In germline, CDR1 is PRHDT, CDR2 FYEKMQ (reference sequence). V shed 3 bases and J shed 8 bases, with 10 bases lying between them. This CDR3 is CASSLGLTGELFF. CDR3 coding DNA: TGTGCCAGCAGCTTGGGGCTAACTGGGGAGCTGTTTTTT.

The rearrangement links TRBV20-1 to TRBJ2-5; TRBD2 is a possible D gene (6 bases). Trimming removed 0 bases from V and 5 bases from J, with 22 bases in between. This CDR3 contains 17 residues. Germline CDR1 is DFQATT and CDR2 is SNEGSKA (reference sequence). This chain's CDR3 is CSARDRFGREWGETQYF. CDR3 nucleotide sequence: TGCAGTGCTAGAGATCGGTTCGGGCGGGAATGGGGGGAGACCCAGTACTTC.

This clonotype showed up many times. This chain connects TRBV6-5 to TRBJ1-5; D is possibly TRBD1 (5 bases). Germline CDR1 and CDR2: MNHEY and SVGAGI. The CDR3 is 14 residues long. Trimming cost V 2 bases and J 6 bases, with 11 bases left between them. CDR3 sequence (DNA): TGTGCCAGCAGTTACACGACAGCGGGTCAGCCCCAGCATTTT. Protein sequence: CASSYTTAGQPQHF.

This clonotype was picked up a small number of times. This chain joins TRBV5-1 and TRBJ2-5; TRBD2 aligns across 9 bases. Germline V gene lookup returns CDR1 SGHRS and CDR2 YFSETQ. The CDR3 contains 18 residues. The V segment lost 0 bases and the J segment 2 bases; nucleotides outside the gene matches: 11. The CDR3 loop is CASSLGLAAHLLQETQYF. As DNA, the CDR3 is TGCGCCAGCAGCTTGGGACTAGCGGCACATTTACTTCAAGAGACCCAGTACTTC.

This clonotype was seen repeatedly, ten times or more. The rearrangement joins TRBV4-1 to TRBJ1-5, with 7 nucleotides matching TRBD1. Trimming cost V 1 base and J 8 bases; bases outside gene matches: 8. This CDR3 comprises 15 residues. CDR1 MGHRA and CDR2 YSYEKL come from the germline V gene. This chain's CDR3 is CASSQAPTGVEPQHF. CDR3 bases: TGCGCCAGCAGCCAAGCCCCAACAGGGGTGGAGCCCCAGCATTTT.

The V and J genes are TRBV7-8 and TRBJ2-7; D unclear. The V and J ends lost 1 base and 1 base respectively, with 8 bases between them. Germline V lookup: CDR1 SGHVS, CDR2 FQNEAQ. CDR3 size: 14 residues. In DNA form, the CDR3 reads TGTGCCAGCAGCTTAGACATAGGTTCCTACGAGCAGTACTTC. It specifies CASSLDIGSYEQYF. Filled out from reference TRBV7-8 and TRBJ2-7, the complete variable domain reads GAGVSQSPRYKVAKRGQDVALRCDPISGHVSLFWYQQALGQGPEFLTYFQNEAQLDKSGLPSDRFFAERPEGSVSTLKIQRTQQEDSAVYLCASSLDIGSYEQYFGPGTRLTVT.

This clonotype appeared many times. V usage is TRBV10-3 and J usage is TRBJ2-5; no clear D gene. V gave up 4 bases and J gave up 1 base, with 7 bases separating them. The germline V gene encodes CDR1 ENHRY and CDR2 SYGVKD. The CDR3 contains 13 residues. As DNA, the CDR3 is TGTGCCATCAGTGGTTTGGTCCAAGAGACCCAGTACTTC. Translated, it gives CAISGLVQETQYF.

This clonotype was found many times. This chain joins TRBV28 and TRBJ2-5, with D tentatively TRBD2 (6 bases). This CDR3 spans 10 amino acids. Germline V gene lookup returns CDR1 MDHEN and CDR2 SYDVKM. Written as DNA, the CDR3 is TGTGGTATCGGGAGAGAGACCCAGTACTTC. Protein product: CGIGRETQYF.

This clonotype was counted at least ten times. This chain links TRBV5-1 with TRBJ1-1; 7 positions match TRBD1. This CDR3 is built from 15 residues. V was clipped by 4 bases and J by 0 bases; unmatched bases: 6. Per germline, CDR1 SGHRS and CDR2 YFSETQ. DNA for the CDR3: TGCGCCAGCAGCGGGACAGCCCCGATGAACACTGAAGCTTTCTTT. This sequence encodes CASSGTAPMNTEAFF.

This clonotype was recorded at least ten times. The CDR3 nucleotides are TGTGCCAGCAGCTTACTCGGGTTCGGCACTGAAGCTTTCTTT. It specifies CASSLLGFGTEAFF. The chain employs TRBV7-9 and TRBJ1-1; D is undetermined. CDR1 and CDR2 (germline): SEHNR, FQNEAQ (reference sequence). Trimming removed 2 bases at V and 4 bases at J, with 11 bases between. This CDR3 is built from 14 residues.

The rearrangement uses TRBV20-1 and TRBJ2-7, with D possibly matching TRBD1 (5 bases). Deletions cut 6 bases from V and 4 bases from J, with 13 bases between. This CDR3 has 12 residues. The germline V gene encodes CDR1 DFQATT and CDR2 SNEGSKA (reference sequence). The CDR3 bases are TGCAGTGCCCAAAAGCAGGGTTACGAGCAGTACTTC. Its protein is CSAQKQGYEQYF.

This clonotype was picked up many times. This chain connects TRBV5-1 to TRBJ1-6; D gene uncertain. CDR3 length: 14 amino acids. Germline V lookup: CDR1 SGHRS, CDR2 YFSETQ. Trimming took off 4 bases at V and 10 bases at J, with 15 bases between the two ends. The CDR3 DNA reads as TGCGCCAGCAGCCCGCAAGCGGTGGGGTCACCCCTCCACTTT. Translating gives CASSPQAVGSPLHF. The whole variable domain, filled in from reference TRBV5-1 and TRBJ1-6, reads KAGVTQTPRYLIKTRGQQVTLSCSPISGHRSVSWYQQTPGQGLQFLFEYFSETQRNKGNFPGRFSGRQFSNSRSEMNVSTLELGDSALYLCASSPQAVGSPLHFGNGTRLTVT.

This clonotype was detected a few times. The gene calls are TRBV7-3 and TRBJ2-2; 13 bases line up with TRBD2. This CDR3 region has 15 residues. Trimming at V came to 5 bases and at J to 6 bases, leaving 3 bases not matched to a gene. Germline-derived CDR1 and CDR2 are SGHTA and FQGTGA. CDR3 nucleotide sequence: TGTGCCAGCAGCCGTGGACTAGCGGGAGCCGGGGAGCTGTTTTTT. This gives the protein CASSRGLAGAGELFF.

This clonotype was counted many times. The CDR3 nucleotides are TGTCCTAAGTACCGGATCCAAGAGACCCAGTACTTC. It yields the protein CPKYRIQETQYF. V gene TRBV19 combines with J gene TRBJ2-5, with D hard to call. This CDR3 is 12 amino acids long. CDR1 and CDR2 from the germline V gene are LNHDA and SQIVND (reference sequence).

Only one count was recorded for this clonotype. The rearrangement joins TRBV2 to TRBJ2-7, with D perhaps matching TRBD2 (5 bases). Germline values: CDR1 SNHLY, CDR2 FYNNEI. V gave up 3 bases and J gave up 6 bases, with 12 bases separating them. The CDR3 loop spans 13 amino acids. The CDR3 DNA is TGTGCCAGCAGTGAGTTCCAGGCGGGCGAGCAGTACTTC. This codes for CASSEFQAGEQYF. The variable domain in full, with the rest retrieved from reference TRBV2 and TRBJ2-7, is EPEVTQTPSHQVTQMGQEVILRCVPISNHLYFYWYRQILGQKVEFLVSFYNNEISEKSEIFDDQFSVERPDGSNFTLKIRSTKLEDSAMYFCASSEFQAGEQYFGPGTRLTVT.

This chain joins TRBV29-1 and TRBJ1-5, with D perhaps TRBD1 (5 bases). The length of the CDR3 is 13 residues. Deletions cut 6 bases from V and 3 bases from J, with 12 bases between. CDR1 is SQVTM and CDR2 is ANQGSEA in the germline V gene. The DNA for the CDR3 is TGCAGCGTGACCGACAGCAACAATCAGCCCCAGCATTTT. Its protein product is CSVTDSNNQPQHF.

A single count supports this clonotype. The genes are TRBV7-2 and TRBJ1-1; D is unclear. Germline V CDR1 and CDR2: SGHTA, FQGNSA. This CDR3 has 15 amino acids. Trimming took off 4 bases at V and 0 bases at J, with 12 bases between the two ends. CDR3 sequence (DNA): TGTGCCAGCAGCTCGCACCCGGACCTGAACACTGAAGCTTTCTTT. Translated: CASSSHPDLNTEAFF.

There are many counts of this clonotype. A read error may be the cause here, since a much bigger clone is one base away. The chain links TRBV4-1 to TRBJ2-7, with unresolved D. CDR1 and CDR2 (germline): MGHRA, YSYEKL. The CDR3 totals 16 residues. Trimming left V 4 bases short and J 6 bases short, with 22 bases between. The chain's CDR3 is CASSREVGFPECEQYF. CDR3 coding DNA: TGCGCCAGCAGCCGAGAAGTAGGGTTCCCTGAGTGCGAGCAGTACTTC.

This clonotype was picked up many times. The chain links TRBV7-2 to TRBJ1-1; TRBD1 agrees at 8 bases. The CDR3 extends over 13 amino acids. V dropped 5 bases and J dropped 5; count of bases not matched to a gene: 4. The germline CDR1 and CDR2 sequences are SGHTA and FQGNSA. Here the CDR3 reads CASSRRQGTEAFF. CDR3 coding DNA: TGTGCCAGCAGCCGAAGACAGGGGACTGAAGCTTTCTTT.

As for this clonotype: Since a much larger clone is just one base distant, this may be a read error. The chain carries TRBV5-1 and TRBJ1-2, with no clear D. CDR3 length: 13 amino acids. Germline assignment: CDR1 SGHRS and CDR2 YFSETQ. Trimming cost V 0 bases and J 1 base, with 4 bases left between them. DNA for the CDR3: TGCGCCAGCAGCTTGGAGTATAACTATGGCTACACCTTC. This codes for CASSLEYNYGYTF.

This CDR3 reads CASSSGYPLLNGNTEAFF. In DNA, the CDR3 is TGTGCCAGCAGTTCAGGGTATCCCCTCCTTAACGGGAACACTGAAGCTTTCTTT. The genes are TRBV6-2 or TRBV6-3 and TRBJ1-1, with D possibly being TRBD1 (5 bases). Trimming took off 4 bases at V and 1 base at J, with 22 bases between the two ends. CDR1 is MNHEY and CDR2 is SVGEGT in the germline V gene. The CDR3 length is 18 residues.

This clonotype was found many times. The V gene is TRBV6-5, the J gene TRBJ1-1; D call uncertain. The CDR3 covers 12 residues. CDR1 is MNHEY and CDR2 is SVGAGI in the germline V gene. Trimming took 5 bases from V and 7 from J, leaving 11 bases between them. The CDR3 bases are TGTGCCAGCAGTCCGTTGACGGGTGAAGCTTTCTTT. It encodes CASSPLTGEAFF.

This clonotype was observed at least ten times. This chain connects TRBV29-1 to TRBJ2-5; D is perhaps TRBD1 (6 bases). V shed 6 bases and J shed 6 bases, with 26 bases lying between them. Looked up from germline, CDR1 is SQVTM and CDR2 is ANQGSEA. This CDR3 contains 16 residues. CDR3 in amino acids: CSVESPMTGTDQTQYF. The CDR3 DNA is TGCAGCGTGGAAAGCCCGATGACAGGAACGGACCAGACCCAGTACTTC.

This clonotype was seen ten or more times. CDR3 DNA: TGTGCCAGCATCGTTAACACTGAAGCTTTCTTT. Translation gives CASIVNTEAFF. The chain uses TRBV7-9 and TRBJ1-1; no reliable D call. The length of the CDR3 is 11 residues. The germline V gene encodes CDR1 SEHNR and CDR2 FQNEAQ (reference sequence). V was clipped by 7 bases and J by 2 bases, with 5 bases between them. Based on the CDR3 plus reference TRBV7-9 and TRBJ1-1, the full variable domain is DTGVSQNPRHKITKRGQNVTFRCDPISEHNRLYWYRQTLGQGPEFLTYFQNEAQLEKSRLLSDRFSAERPKGSFSTLEIQRTEQGDSAMYLCASIVNTEAFFGQGTRLTVV.

This clonotype was observed many times. J is TRBJ2-4 and V is TRBV5-1; D not certain. Trimming left V 0 bases short and J 10 bases short, with 8 bases between. The CDR3 loop spans 12 amino acids. Germline lookup yields CDR1 SGHRS and CDR2 YFSETQ. The CDR3 bases are TGCGCCAGCAGCTTGGACTTCGGAATTCAGTACTTC. It translates to CASSLDFGIQYF.

The gene calls are TRBV28 and TRBJ2-2, with 8 positions matching TRBD2. Germline loops: CDR1 MDHEN, CDR2 SYDVKM. The junction had 7 bases not matched to a gene; V was cut back by 2 bases and J by 5 bases. The CDR3 loop spans 16 amino acids. The CDR3 region has the DNA TGTGCCAGCAGTTTAGCGGGGGGCGAAATTACCGGGGAGCTGTTTTTT. Protein sequence: CASSLAGGEITGELFF.

As regards this clonotype: A much larger clone differs by one base, so this may be a read error. The V gene is TRBV30, the J gene TRBJ1-6; D possibly corresponds to TRBD1 (6 bases). The ends were cut back, 0 bases at V and 7 bases at J, with 10 bases in the middle. Germline CDR1 is GTSNPN and CDR2 is SVGIG (reference sequence). The CDR3 runs to 14 residues. CDR3 bases: TGTGCCTGGAGTGTAGTGGGGGCGAATTCACCCCTCCACTTT. Its translation is CAWSVVGANSPLHF.

This clonotype was recorded at least ten times. The chain is built from TRBV20-1 and TRBJ1-3; D not certain. Germline V lookup: CDR1 DFQATT, CDR2 SNEGSKA (reference sequence). The V gene lost 3 bases and the J gene lost 0 bases, with 9 bases spanning the gap. The CDR3 sequence is 14 residues long. Here the CDR3 DNA reads TGCAGTGCTAGCATCCCGAGCTCTGGAAACACCATATATTTT. It yields the protein CSASIPSSGNTIYF.